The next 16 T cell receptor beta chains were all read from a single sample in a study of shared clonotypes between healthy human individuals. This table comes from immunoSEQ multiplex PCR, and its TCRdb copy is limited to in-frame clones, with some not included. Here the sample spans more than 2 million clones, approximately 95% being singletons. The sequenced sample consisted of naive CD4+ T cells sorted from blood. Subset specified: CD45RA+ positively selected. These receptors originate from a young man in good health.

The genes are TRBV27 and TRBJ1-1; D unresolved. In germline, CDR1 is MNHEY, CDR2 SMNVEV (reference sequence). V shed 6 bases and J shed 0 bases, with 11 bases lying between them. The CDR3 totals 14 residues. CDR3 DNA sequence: TGTGCCAGCAGGCGGTGGGATGTGAACACTGAAGCTTTCTTT. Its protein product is CASRRWDVNTEAFF.

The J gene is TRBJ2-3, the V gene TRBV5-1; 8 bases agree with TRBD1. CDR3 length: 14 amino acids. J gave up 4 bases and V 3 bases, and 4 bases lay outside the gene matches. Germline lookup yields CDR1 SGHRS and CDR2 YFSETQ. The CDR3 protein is CASSSGQVADTQYF. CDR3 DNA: TGCGCCAGCAGCTCGGGACAGGTAGCAGATACGCAGTATTTT.

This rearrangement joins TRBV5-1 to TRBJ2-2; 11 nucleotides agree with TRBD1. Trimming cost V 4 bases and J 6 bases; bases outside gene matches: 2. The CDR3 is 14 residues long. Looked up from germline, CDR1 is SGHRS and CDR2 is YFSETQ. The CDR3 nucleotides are TGCGCCAGCAGCCGGGACAGGGGGGCCGGGGAGCTGTTTTTT. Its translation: CASSRDRGAGELFF. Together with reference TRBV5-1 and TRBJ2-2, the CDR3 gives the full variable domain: KAGVTQTPRYLIKTRGQQVTLSCSPISGHRSVSWYQQTPGQGLQFLFEYFSETQRNKGNFPGRFSGRQFSNSRSEMNVSTLELGDSALYLCASSRDRGAGELFFGEGSRLTVL.

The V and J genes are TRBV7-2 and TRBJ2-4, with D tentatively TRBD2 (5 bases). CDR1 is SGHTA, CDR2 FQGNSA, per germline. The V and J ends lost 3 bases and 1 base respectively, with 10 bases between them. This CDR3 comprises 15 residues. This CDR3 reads CASSFPSLAKNIQYF. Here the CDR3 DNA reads TGTGCCAGCAGCTTCCCTAGCCTCGCCAAAAACATTCAGTACTTC.

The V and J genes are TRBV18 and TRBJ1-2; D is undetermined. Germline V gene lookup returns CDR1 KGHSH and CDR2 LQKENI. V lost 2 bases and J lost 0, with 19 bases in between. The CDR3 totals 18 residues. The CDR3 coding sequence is TGTGCCAGCTCACCAGCACTACCCTCTCCCAGTTCTAACTATGGCTACACCTTC. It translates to CASSPALPSPSSNYGYTF.

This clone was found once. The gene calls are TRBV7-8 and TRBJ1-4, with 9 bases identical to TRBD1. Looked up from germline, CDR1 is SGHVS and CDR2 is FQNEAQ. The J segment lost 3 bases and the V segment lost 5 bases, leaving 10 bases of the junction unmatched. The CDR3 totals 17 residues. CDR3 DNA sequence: TGTGCCAGCAGCAAAGCCCCGACAGGGGGTGCTAATGAAAAACTGTTTTTT. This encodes CASSKAPTGGANEKLFF.

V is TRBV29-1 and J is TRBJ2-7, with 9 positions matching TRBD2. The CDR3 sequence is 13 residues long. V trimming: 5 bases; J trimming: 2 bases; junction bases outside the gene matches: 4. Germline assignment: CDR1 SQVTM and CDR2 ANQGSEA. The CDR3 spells CSVSSGTAYEQYF. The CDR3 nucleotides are TGCAGCGTTTCTAGCGGGACCGCCTACGAGCAGTACTTC.

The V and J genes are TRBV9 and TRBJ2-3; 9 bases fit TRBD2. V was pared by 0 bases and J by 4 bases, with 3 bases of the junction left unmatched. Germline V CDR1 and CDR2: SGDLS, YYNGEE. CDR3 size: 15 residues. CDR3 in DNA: TGTGCCAGCAGCGTAGGCGGGGGGGCCGCAGATACGCAGTATTTT. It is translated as CASSVGGGAADTQYF.

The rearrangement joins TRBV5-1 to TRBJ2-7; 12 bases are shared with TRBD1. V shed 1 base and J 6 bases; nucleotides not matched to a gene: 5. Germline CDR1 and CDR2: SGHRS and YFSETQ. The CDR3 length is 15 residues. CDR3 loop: CASSLPGQGAGEQYF. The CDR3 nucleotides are TGCGCCAGCAGCTTGCCGGGACAGGGGGCCGGCGAGCAGTACTTC.

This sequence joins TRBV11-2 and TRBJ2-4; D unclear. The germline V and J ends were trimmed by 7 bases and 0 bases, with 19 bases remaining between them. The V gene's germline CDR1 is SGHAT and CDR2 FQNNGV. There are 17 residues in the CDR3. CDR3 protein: CASTPNDESLAKNIQYF. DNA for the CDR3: TGTGCCAGCACCCCAAACGACGAAAGTCTAGCCAAAAACATTCAGTACTTC.

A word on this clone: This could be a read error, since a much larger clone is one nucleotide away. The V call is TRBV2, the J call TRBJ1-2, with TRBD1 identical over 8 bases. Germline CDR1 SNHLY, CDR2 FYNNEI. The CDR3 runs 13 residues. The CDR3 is CASRSTGVYGHTF. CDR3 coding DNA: TGTGCCAGCAGGTCGACAGGGGTCTATGGCCACACCTTC. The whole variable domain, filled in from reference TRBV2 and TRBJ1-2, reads EPEVTQTPSHQVTQMGQEVILRCVPISNHLYFYWYRQILGQKVEFLVSFYNNEISEKSEIFDDQFSVERPDGSNFTLKIRSTKLEDSAMYFCASRSTGVYGHTFGSGTRLTVV.

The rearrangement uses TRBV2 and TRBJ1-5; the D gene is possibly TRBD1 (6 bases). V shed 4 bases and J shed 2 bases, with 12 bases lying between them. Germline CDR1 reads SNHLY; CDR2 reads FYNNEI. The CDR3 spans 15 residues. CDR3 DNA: TGTGCCAGCAGTGCCGACAGGTTGGGCAATCAGCCCCAGCATTTT. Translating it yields CASSADRLGNQPQHF.

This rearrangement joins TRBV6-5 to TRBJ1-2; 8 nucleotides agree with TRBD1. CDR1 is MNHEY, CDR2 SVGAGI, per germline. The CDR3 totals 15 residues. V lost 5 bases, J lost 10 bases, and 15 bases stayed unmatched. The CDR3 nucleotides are TGTGCCAGCAGTACCCTCGACAGGGGAAAATTTGACTACACCTTC. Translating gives CASSTLDRGKFDYTF.

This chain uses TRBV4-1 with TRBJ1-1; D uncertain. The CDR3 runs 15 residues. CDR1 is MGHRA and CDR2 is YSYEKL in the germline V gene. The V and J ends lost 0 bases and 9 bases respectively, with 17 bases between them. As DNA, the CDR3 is TGCGCCAGCAGCCAAGAGTCCCGGAAGGTACTTCAAGCTTTCTTT. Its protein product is CASSQESRKVLQAFF.

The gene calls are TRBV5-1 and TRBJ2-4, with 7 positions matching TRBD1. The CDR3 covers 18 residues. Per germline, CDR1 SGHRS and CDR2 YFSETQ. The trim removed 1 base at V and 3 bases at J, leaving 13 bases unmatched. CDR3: CASSLSQSGQARKNIQYF. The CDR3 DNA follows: TGCGCCAGCAGCTTGAGCCAGAGCGGACAGGCTCGCAAAAACATTCAGTACTTC.

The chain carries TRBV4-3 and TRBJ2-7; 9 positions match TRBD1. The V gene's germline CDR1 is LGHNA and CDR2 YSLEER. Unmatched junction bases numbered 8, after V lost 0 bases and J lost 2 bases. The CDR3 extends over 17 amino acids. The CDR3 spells CASSQDKGGQGPYEQYF. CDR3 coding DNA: TGCGCCAGCAGCCAAGATAAGGGGGGACAGGGCCCCTACGAGCAGTACTTC.